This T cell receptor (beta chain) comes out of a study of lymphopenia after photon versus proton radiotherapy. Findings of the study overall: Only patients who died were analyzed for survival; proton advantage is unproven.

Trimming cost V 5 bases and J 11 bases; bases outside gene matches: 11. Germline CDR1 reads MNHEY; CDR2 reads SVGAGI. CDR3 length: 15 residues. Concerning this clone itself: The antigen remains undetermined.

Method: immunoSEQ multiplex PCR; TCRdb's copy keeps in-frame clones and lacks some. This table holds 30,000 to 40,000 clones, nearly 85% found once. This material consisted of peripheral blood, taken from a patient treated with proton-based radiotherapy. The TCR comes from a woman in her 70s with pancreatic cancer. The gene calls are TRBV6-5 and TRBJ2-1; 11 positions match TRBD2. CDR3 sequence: CASSAPGLAVYKQFF. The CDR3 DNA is TGTGCCAGCAGTGCCCCGGGACTAGCGGTTTACAAGCAGTTCTTC.